The 16 T cell receptor beta chains below all came from one sample that was sequenced in a study of shared clonotypes between healthy human individuals. Profiling relied on immunoSEQ multiplex PCR, and the TCRdb table lists in-frame clones only, not all of them. Of around 1.1 million clones in the sample, roughly 77% were seen once. The sequenced material came from memory CD4+ T cells from PBMCs. The subset is: CD45RA-negative fraction. Every receptor here comes from a man younger than 35 in good health. Some clones in this sample may be carry-over from other donors' samples.

The CDR3, as DNA: TGTGCCAGGGAATACGAGCAGTACTTC. Translating gives CAREYEQYF. This rearrangement joins TRBV7-3 to TRBJ2-7; D unclear. This CDR3 comprises 9 residues. CDR1 and CDR2 (germline): SGHTA, FQGTGA. The V end was cut by 9 bases, the J end by 4 bases, with 4 bases between.

The chain has TRBV25-1 and TRBJ2-2; D unresolved. The CDR3 totals 15 residues. Per the germline V gene, CDR1 is MGHDK and CDR2 is SYGVNS. V was cut by 3 bases and J by 1 base, with 9 bases left in between. As DNA, the CDR3 is TGTGCCAGCAGTGAGGCGCTAGGGAACACCGGGGAGCTGTTTTTT. This sequence encodes CASSEALGNTGELFF. Using reference TRBV25-1 and TRBJ2-2 for the parts outside the CDR3, the full variable domain is EADIYQTPRYLVIGTGKKITLECSQTMGHDKMYWYQQDPGMELHLIHYSYGVNSTEKGDLSSESTVSRIRTEHFPLTLESARPSHTSQYLCASSEALGNTGELFFGEGSRLTVL.

The CDR3 DNA reads TGCGCCAGCAGCTCCCGTAGCGGGACTTCCACCGGGGAGCTGTTTTTT. It codes for CASSSRSGTSTGELFF. The chain combines TRBV5-1 with TRBJ2-2; 8 nucleotides align to TRBD2. The V segment lost 3 bases and the J segment 4 bases; nucleotides outside the gene matches: 8. The CDR3 length is 16 residues. Per the germline V gene, CDR1 is SGHRS and CDR2 is YFSETQ. Full variable domain (remainder filled in from reference TRBV5-1 and TRBJ2-2): KAGVTQTPRYLIKTRGQQVTLSCSPISGHRSVSWYQQTPGQGLQFLFEYFSETQRNKGNFPGRFSGRQFSNSRSEMNVSTLELGDSALYLCASSSRSGTSTGELFFGEGSRLTVL.

The chain links TRBV11-3 to TRBJ2-3; 9 bases agree with TRBD1. CDR1 is SGHNT and CDR2 is YENEEA in the germline V gene. V lost 5 bases and J lost 4; bases outside the gene matches: 4. The CDR3 totals 14 residues. The CDR3 loop is CASSTRTGADTQYF. In nucleotides, the CDR3 is TGTGCCAGCAGCACCCGGACAGGGGCAGATACGCAGTATTTT.

Remarks on this clone: Being one base from a much bigger clone, this may be a read error. This chain connects TRBV5-4 to TRBJ2-2; D is unresolved. CDR3 length: 11 amino acids. Looked up from germline, CDR1 is SGHNT and CDR2 is YYREEE (reference sequence). V was clipped by 4 bases and J by 2 bases, with 0 bases between them. Written as DNA, the CDR3 is TGTGCCAGCAGCAACACCGGGGAGCTGTTTTTT. Protein product: CASSNTGELFF.

Notes on this clone: A much larger clone is a single base away; this may be a read error. The rearrangement links TRBV28 to TRBJ1-1; D possibly corresponds to TRBD1 (6 bases). Trimming took off 5 bases at V and 4 bases at J, with 11 bases between the two ends. Germline-derived CDR1 and CDR2 are MDHEN and SYDVKM. There are 13 residues in the CDR3. The DNA of the CDR3 is TGTGCCAGCAGTCGTCAGGGGCGCACTGAAGCTTTCTTT. Protein product: CASSRQGRTEAFF.

The J gene is TRBJ2-3, the V gene TRBV28; 7 bases line up with TRBD1. This CDR3 contains 13 residues. Germline V gene sequence: CDR1 MDHEN, CDR2 SYDVKM. V dropped 7 bases and J dropped 5; count of bases not matched to a gene: 6. The chain's CDR3 is CASNLPGGDTQYF. In DNA, the CDR3 is TGTGCCAGCAATCTCCCAGGGGGAGATACGCAGTATTTT. Using reference TRBV28 and TRBJ2-3 for the parts outside the CDR3, the full variable domain is DVKVTQSSRYLVKRTGEKVFLECVQDMDHENMFWYRQDPGLGLRLIYFSYDVKMKEKGDIPEGYSVSREKKERFSLILESASTNQTSMYLCASNLPGGDTQYFGPGTRLTVL.

In nucleotides, the CDR3 is TGTGCCAGCTCACCGGACGGCGTTGAGTCCGGGGAGCTGTTTTTT. This encodes CASSPDGVESGELFF. The chain links TRBV18 to TRBJ2-2; D remains unclear. The CDR3 length is 15 residues. V shed 3 bases and J shed 6 bases, with 14 bases lying between them. The germline V gene has CDR1 KGHSH and CDR2 LQKENI.

A remark on this clone: In the same sample, other DNA sequences code for this CDR3. The chain couples TRBV27 to TRBJ1-1, with 7 nucleotides matching TRBD1. V lost 6 bases, J lost 0 bases, and 4 bases stayed unmatched. Germline CDR1 reads MNHEY; CDR2 reads SMNVEV (reference sequence). The CDR3 sequence is 14 residues long. The CDR3 region is CASRRQGLNTEAFF. The CDR3 bases are TGTGCCAGCAGGAGACAGGGCTTGAACACTGAAGCTTTCTTT.

This clone was seen ten or more times. Other DNA variants within this sample encode the same CDR3. The V gene is TRBV7-2, the J gene TRBJ2-7; 12 nucleotides match TRBD2. This CDR3 has 15 residues. Germline values: CDR1 SGHTA, CDR2 FQGNSA. With V trimmed by 4 bases and J by 4 bases, 5 bases remained unmatched. DNA for the CDR3: TGTGCCAGCAGCTCTACTAGCGGGAGGACGTACGAGCAGTACTTC. It codes for CASSSTSGRTYEQYF.

This chain connects TRBV6-1 to TRBJ2-2; 11 positions agree with TRBD2. Germline values: CDR1 MNHNS, CDR2 SASEGT. V was clipped by 2 bases and J by 4 bases; unmatched bases: 6. CDR3 size: 17 residues. The CDR3 here is CASSESVAGGVTGELFF. CDR3 sequence (DNA): TGTGCCAGCAGTGAATCGGTAGCGGGAGGGGTCACCGGGGAGCTGTTTTTT.

As for this clone: Since no conserved phenylalanine or tryptophan closes the CDR3, a read error is the likely cause. The chain employs TRBV30 and TRBJ1-1; D is unresolved. V dropped 0 bases and J dropped 4 bases, with 15 bases sitting between them. CDR1 and CDR2 from the germline V gene are GTSNPN and SVGIG (reference sequence). The CDR3 is 15 residues long. CDR3: CAWSVFGSLVTEAFL. The CDR3 region has the DNA TGTGCCTGGAGTGTTTTCGGCAGTCTGGTCACTGAAGCTTTCCTT.

The chain combines TRBV11-1 with TRBJ2-3; no firm D call. The CDR3 has 12 residues. CDR1 is SGHAT and CDR2 is FQDESV in the germline V gene (reference sequence). The V end lost 5 bases, the J end lost 5 bases, and 8 bases lay between the germline ends. The CDR3 DNA sequence: TGTGCCAGCAGCCCCTCGGGAGATACGCAGTATTTT. As protein: CASSPSGDTQYF.

The rearrangement joins TRBV28 to TRBJ2-2; 11 bases are shared with TRBD1. Germline V gene sequence: CDR1 MDHEN, CDR2 SYDVKM. The CDR3 covers 17 residues. The ends lost 3 bases at V and 5 bases at J; junction bases unmatched: 8. As DNA, the CDR3 is TGTGCCAGCAGTTTTGGGGGGACAGGGGGAGTTACCGGGGAGCTGTTTTTT. This codes for CASSFGGTGGVTGELFF.

The chain employs TRBV5-4 and TRBJ2-1; 14 bases map to TRBD2. This CDR3 is built from 17 residues. Germline CDR1 reads SGHNT; CDR2 reads YYREEE (reference sequence). V shed 2 bases, J shed 0 bases, and the junction held 1 base outside the gene matches. In DNA, the CDR3 is TGTGCCAGCAGCTTCGGACTAGCGGGAGGCTCCTACAATGAGCAGTTCTTC. Its translation is CASSFGLAGGSYNEQFF.

CDR3 coding DNA: TGCGCCAGCAGCCAAGACGGTGGGGGTCGCGAGCAGTACTTC. It yields the protein CASSQDGGGREQYF. The genes are TRBV4-1 and TRBJ2-7; D tentatively reads TRBD1 or TRBD2 (5 bases each). This CDR3 is built from 14 residues. V lost 0 bases, J lost 6 bases, and 12 bases lay in between. Germline CDR1 MGHRA, CDR2 YSYEKL.